This T cell receptor beta chain comes out of a study of cytomegalovirus exposure and HLA in healthy donors. Germline trimming cut 6 bases from V and 2 bases from J; bases unmatched to any gene: 6. The CDR3 covers 15 residues. Germline loops: CDR1 MDHEN, CDR2 SYDVKM. The PCR employed 60 Vbeta primers together with 13 Jbeta primers. Clones were read by immunoSEQ multiplex PCR, and TCRdb kept only the in-frame ones, dropping some. The profile shows tens of thousands of clones, approximately 86% of them singletons. Sequencing was done on a sample of PBMCs. The chain is built from TRBV28 and TRBJ1-3; 8 bases map to TRBD1. This TCR was sampled from a man in his thirties or forties in good health and CMV-seropositive. CDR3 DNA: TGTGCCAGCAGAGATCCGGACAGGGCTGGAAACACCATATATTTT. This encodes CASRDPDRAGNTIYF.